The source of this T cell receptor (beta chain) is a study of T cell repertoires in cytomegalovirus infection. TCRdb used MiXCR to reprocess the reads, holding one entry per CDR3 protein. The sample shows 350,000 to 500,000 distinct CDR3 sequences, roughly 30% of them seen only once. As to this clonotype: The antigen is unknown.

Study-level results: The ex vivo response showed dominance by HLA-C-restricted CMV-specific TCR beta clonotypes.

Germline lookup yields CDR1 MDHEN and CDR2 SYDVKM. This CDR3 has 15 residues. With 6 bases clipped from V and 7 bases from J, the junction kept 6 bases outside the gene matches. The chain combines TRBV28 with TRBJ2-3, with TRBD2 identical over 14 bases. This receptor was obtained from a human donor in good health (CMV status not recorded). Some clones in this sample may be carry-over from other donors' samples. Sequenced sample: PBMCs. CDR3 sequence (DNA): TGTGCCAGCAGCCCGACTAGCGGGGGGGCAAATACGCAGTATTTT. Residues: CASSPTSGGANTQYF. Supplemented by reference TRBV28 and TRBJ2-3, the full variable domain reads DVKVTQSSRYLVKRTGEKVFLECVQDMDHENMFWYRQDPGLGLRLIYFSYDVKMKEKGDIPEGYSVSREKKERFSLILESASTNQTSMYLCASSPTSGGANTQYFGPGTRLTVL.